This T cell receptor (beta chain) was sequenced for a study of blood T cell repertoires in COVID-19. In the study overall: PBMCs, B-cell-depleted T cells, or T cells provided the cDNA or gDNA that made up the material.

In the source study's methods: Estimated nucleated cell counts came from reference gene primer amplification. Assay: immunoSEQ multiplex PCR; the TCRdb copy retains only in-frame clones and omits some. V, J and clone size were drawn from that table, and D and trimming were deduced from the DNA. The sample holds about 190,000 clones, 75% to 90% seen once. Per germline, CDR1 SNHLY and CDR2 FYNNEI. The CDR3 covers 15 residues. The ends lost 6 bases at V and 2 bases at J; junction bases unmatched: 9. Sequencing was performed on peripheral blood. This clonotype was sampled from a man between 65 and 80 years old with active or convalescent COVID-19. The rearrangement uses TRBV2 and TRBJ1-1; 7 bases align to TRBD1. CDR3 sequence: CASSRAQGINTEAFF. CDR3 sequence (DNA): TGTGCCAGCAGCCGGGCACAGGGGATAAACACTGAAGCTTTCTTT.